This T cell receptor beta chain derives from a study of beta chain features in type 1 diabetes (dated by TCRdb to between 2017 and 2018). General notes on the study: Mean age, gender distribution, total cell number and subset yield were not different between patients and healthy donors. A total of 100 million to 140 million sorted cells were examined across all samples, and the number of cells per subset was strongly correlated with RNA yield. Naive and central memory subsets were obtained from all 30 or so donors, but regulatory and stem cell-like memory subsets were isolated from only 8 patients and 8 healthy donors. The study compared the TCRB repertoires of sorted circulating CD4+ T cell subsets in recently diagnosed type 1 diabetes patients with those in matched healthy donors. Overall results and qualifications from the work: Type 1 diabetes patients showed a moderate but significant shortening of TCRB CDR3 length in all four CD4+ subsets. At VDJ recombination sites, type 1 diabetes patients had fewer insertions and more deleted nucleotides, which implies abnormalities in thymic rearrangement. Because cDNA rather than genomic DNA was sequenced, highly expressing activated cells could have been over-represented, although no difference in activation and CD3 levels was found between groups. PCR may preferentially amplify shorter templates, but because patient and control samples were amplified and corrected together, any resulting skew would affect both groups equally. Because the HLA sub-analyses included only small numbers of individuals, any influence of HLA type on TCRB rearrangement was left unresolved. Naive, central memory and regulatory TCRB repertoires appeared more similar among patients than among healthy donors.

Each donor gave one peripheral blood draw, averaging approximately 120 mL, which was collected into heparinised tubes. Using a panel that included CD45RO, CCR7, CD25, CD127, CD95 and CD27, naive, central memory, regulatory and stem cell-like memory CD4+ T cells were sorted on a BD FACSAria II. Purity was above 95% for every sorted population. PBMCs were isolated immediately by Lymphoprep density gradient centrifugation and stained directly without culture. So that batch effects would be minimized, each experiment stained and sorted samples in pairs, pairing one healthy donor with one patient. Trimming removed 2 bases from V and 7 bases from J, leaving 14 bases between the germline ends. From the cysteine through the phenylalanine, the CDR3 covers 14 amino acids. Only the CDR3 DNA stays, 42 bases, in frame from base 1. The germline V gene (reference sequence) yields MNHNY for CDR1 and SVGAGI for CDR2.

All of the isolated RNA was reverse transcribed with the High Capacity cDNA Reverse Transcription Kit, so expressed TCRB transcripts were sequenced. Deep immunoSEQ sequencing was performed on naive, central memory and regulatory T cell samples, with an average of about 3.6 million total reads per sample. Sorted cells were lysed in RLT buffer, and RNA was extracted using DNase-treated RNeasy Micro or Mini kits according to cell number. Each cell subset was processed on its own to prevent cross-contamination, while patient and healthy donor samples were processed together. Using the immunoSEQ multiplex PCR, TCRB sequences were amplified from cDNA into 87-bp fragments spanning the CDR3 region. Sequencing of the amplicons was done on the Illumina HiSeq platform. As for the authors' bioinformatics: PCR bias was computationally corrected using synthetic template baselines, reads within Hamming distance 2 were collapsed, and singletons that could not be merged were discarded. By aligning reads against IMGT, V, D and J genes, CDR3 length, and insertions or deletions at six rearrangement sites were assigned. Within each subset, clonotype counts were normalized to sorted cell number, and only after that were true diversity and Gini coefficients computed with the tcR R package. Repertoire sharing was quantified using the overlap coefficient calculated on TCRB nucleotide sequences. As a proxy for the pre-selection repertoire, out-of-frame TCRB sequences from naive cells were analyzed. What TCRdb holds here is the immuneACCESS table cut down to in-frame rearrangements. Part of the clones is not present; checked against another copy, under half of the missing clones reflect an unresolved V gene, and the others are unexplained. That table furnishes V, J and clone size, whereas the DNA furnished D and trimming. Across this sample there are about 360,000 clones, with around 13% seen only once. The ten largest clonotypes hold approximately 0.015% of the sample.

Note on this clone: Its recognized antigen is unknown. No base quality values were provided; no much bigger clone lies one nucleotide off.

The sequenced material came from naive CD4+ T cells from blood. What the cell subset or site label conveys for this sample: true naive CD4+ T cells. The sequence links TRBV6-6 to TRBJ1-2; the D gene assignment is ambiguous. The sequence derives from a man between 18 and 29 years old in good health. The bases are TGTGCCAGCAGTTACGACACCACCACCGGTGGCTACACCTTC. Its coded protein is CASSYDTTTGGYTF.